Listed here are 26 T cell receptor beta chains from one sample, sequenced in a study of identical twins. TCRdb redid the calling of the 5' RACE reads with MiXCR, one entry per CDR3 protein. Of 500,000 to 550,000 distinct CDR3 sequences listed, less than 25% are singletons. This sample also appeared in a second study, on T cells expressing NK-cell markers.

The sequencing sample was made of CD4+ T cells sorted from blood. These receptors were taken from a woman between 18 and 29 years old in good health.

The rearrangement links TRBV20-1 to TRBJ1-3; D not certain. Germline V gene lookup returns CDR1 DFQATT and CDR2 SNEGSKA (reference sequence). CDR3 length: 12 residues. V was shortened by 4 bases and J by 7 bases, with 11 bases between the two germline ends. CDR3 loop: CSANGVPNTIYF. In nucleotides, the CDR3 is TGCAGTGCTAACGGGGTCCCGAACACCATATATTTT.

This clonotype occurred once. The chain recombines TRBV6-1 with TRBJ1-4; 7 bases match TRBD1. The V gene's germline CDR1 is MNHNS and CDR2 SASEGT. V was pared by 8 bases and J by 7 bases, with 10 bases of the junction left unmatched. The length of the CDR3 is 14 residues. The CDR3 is CASQGGQGREKLFF. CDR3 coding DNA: TGTGCCAGCCAGGGGGGCCAGGGTCGTGAAAAACTGTTTTTT.

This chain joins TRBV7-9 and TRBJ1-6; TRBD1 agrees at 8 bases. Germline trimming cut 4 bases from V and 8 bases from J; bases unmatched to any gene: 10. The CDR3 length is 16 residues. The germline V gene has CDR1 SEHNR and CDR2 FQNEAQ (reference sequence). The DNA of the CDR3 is TGTGCCAGCAGCTCCACCGGGGACAGGTGGCATTCACCCCTCCACTTT. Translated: CASSSTGDRWHSPLHF.

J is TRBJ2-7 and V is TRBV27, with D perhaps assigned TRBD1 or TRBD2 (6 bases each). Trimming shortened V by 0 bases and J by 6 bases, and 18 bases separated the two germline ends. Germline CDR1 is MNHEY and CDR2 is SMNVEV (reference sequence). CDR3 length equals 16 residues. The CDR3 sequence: CASSLSRGSPGGEQYF. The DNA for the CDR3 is TGTGCCAGCAGTTTATCAAGGGGGTCCCCCGGGGGCGAGCAGTACTTC.

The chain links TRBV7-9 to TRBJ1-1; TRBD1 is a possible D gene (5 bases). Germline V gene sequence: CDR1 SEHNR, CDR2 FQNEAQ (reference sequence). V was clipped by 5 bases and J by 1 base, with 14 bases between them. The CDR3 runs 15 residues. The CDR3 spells CASSPPSRGNTEAFF. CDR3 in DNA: TGTGCCAGCAGCCCGCCATCAAGGGGGAACACTGAAGCTTTCTTT.

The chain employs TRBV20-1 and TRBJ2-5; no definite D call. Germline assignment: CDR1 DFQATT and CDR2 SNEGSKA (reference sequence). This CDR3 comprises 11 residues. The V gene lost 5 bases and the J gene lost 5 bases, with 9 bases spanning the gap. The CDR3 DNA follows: TGCAGTGCTCGTCCGGTGGAGACCCAGTACTTC. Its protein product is CSARPVETQYF.

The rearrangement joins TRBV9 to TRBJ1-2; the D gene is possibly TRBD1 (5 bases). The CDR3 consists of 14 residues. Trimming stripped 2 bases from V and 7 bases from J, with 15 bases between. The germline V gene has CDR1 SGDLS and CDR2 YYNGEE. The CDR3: CASSVRDERGGYTF. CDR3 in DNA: TGTGCCAGCAGCGTCCGGGACGAGCGAGGTGGCTACACCTTC.

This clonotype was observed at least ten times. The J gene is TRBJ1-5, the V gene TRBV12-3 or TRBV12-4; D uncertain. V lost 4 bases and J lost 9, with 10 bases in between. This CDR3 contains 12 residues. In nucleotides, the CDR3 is TGTGCCAGCAGTTCTGACGTGGGGCCCCAGCATTTT. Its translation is CASSSDVGPQHF.

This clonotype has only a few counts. CDR3 amino acids: CSARATGLGETQYF. Here the CDR3 DNA reads TGCAGTGCTAGAGCAACAGGATTGGGAGAGACCCAGTACTTC. This chain joins TRBV20-1 and TRBJ2-5, with D perhaps matching TRBD1 (5 bases). This CDR3 spans 14 amino acids. Germline V gene data show CDR1 as DFQATT and CDR2 as SNEGSKA (reference sequence). V was cut by 1 base and J by 4 bases, with 13 bases left in between.

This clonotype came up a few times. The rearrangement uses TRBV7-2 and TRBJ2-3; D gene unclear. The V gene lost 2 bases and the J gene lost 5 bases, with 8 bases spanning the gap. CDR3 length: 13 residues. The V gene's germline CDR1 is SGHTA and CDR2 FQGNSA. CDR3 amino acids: CASSLSIGDTQYF. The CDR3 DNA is TGTGCCAGCAGCTTATCTATCGGAGATACGCAGTATTTT. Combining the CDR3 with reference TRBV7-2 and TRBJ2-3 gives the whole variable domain GAGVSQSPSNKVTEKGKDVELRCDPISGHTALYWYRQSLGQGLEFLIYFQGNSAPDKSGLPSDRFSAERTGGSVSTLTIQRTQQEDSAVYLCASSLSIGDTQYFGPGTRLTVL.

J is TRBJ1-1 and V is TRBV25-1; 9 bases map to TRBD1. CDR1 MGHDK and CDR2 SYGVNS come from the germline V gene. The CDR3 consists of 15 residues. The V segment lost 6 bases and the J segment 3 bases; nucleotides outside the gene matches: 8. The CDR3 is CASRRQGVEDTEAFF. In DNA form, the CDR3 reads TGTGCCAGCAGAAGACAGGGGGTTGAGGACACTGAAGCTTTCTTT.

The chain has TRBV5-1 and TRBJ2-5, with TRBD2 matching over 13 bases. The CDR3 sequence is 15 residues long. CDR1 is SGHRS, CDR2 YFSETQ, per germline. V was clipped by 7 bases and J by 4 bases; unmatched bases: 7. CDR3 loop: CASALLAGGRETQYF. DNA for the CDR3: TGCGCCAGCGCTTTACTAGCGGGAGGGAGAGAGACCCAGTACTTC.

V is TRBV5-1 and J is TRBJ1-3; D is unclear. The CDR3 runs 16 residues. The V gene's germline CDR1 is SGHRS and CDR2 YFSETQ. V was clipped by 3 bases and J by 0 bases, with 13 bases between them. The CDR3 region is CASSSTGAFSGNTIYF. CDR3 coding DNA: TGCGCCAGCAGCTCGACGGGAGCCTTCTCTGGAAACACCATATATTTT.

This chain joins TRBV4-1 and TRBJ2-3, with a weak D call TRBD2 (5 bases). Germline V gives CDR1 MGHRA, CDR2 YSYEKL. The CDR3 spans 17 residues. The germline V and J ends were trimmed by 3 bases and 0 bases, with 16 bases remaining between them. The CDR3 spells CASSHPVAPKSTDTQYF. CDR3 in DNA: TGCGCCAGCAGCCATCCCGTAGCGCCAAAAAGCACAGATACGCAGTATTTT.

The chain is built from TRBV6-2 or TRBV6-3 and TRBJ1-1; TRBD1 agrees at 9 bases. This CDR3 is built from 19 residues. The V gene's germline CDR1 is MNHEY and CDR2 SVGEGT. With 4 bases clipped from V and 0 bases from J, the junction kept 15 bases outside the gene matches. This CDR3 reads CASSSPTGTGIGLNTEAFF. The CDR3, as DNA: TGTGCCAGCAGTTCTCCAACCGGGACAGGGATTGGATTGAACACTGAAGCTTTCTTT.

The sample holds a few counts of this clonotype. CDR3 protein: CSVRTSGGNEQFF. CDR3 DNA: TGCAGCGTCCGGACTAGCGGGGGAAATGAGCAGTTCTTC. The gene calls are TRBV29-1 and TRBJ2-1, with 13 positions matching TRBD2. The CDR3 length is 13 residues. J was trimmed by 7 bases and V by 6 bases; bases with no gene match: 3. Germline V gene sequence: CDR1 SQVTM, CDR2 ANQGSEA.

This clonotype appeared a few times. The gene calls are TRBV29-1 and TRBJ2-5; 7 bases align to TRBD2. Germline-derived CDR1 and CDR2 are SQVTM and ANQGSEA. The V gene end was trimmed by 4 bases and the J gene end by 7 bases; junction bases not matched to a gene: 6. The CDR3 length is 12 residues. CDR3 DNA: TGCAGCGTTGGCGGGAGCTTCCGGACCCAGTACTTC. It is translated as CSVGGSFRTQYF.

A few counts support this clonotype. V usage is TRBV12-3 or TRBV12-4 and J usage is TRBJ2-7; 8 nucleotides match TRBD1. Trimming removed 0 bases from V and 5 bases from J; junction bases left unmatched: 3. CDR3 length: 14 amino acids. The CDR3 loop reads CASSLAAGGHEQYF. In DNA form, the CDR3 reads TGTGCCAGCAGTTTAGCGGCAGGGGGCCACGAGCAGTACTTC.

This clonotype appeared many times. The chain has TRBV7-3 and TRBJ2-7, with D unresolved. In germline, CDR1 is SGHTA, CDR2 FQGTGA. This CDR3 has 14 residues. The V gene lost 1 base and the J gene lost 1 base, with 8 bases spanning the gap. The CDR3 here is CASSLNAMSYEQYF. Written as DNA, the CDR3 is TGTGCCAGCAGCTTAAACGCAATGTCCTACGAGCAGTACTTC.

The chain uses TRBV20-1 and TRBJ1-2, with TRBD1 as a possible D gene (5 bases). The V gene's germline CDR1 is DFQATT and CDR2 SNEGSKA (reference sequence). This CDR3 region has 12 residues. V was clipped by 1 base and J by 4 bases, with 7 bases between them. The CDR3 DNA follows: TGCAGTGCTAGAGGACAGACCTATGGCTACACCTTC. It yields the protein CSARGQTYGYTF.

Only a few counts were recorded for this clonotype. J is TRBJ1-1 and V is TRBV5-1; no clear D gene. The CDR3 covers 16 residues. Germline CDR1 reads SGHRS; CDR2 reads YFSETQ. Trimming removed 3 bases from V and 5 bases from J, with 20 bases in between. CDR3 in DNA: TGCGCCAGCAGCTCGGACGCCCACCCGTTGGGGACTGAAGCTTTCTTT. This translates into CASSSDAHPLGTEAFF. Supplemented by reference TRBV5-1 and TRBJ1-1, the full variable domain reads KAGVTQTPRYLIKTRGQQVTLSCSPISGHRSVSWYQQTPGQGLQFLFEYFSETQRNKGNFPGRFSGRQFSNSRSEMNVSTLELGDSALYLCASSSDAHPLGTEAFFGQGTRLTVV.

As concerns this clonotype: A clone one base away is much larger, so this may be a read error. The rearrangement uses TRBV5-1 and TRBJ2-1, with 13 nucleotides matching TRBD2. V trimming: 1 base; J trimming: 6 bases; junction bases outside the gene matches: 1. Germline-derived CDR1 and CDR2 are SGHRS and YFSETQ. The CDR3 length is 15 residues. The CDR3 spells CASSLTSGRANEQFF. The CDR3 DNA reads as TGCGCCAGCAGCTTGACTAGCGGGAGGGCCAATGAGCAGTTCTTC.

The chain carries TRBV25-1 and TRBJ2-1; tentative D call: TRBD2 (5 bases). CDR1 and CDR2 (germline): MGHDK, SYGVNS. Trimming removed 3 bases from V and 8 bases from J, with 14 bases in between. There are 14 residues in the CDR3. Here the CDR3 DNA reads TGTGCCAGCAGTGACCGGGATGGGGTCGATGAGCAGTTCTTC. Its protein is CASSDRDGVDEQFF.

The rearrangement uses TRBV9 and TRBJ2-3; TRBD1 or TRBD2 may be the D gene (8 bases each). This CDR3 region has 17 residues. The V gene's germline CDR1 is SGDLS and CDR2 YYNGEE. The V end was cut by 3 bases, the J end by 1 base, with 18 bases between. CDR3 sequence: CASSEERGGQGTDTQYF. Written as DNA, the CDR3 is TGTGCCAGCAGCGAGGAACGGGGGGGACAGGGCACAGATACGCAGTATTTT.

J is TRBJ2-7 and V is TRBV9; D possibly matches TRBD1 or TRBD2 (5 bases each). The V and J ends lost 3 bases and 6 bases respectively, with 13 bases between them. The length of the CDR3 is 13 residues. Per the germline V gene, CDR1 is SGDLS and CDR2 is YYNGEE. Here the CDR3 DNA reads TGTGCCAGCAGCGGAGGGGAAGTGGGCGAGCAGTACTTC. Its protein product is CASSGGEVGEQYF.

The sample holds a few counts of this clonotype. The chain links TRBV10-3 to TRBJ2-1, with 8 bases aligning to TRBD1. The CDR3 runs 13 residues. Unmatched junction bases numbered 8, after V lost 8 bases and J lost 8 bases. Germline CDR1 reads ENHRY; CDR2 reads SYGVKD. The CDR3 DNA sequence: TGTGCCATCGAGACAGGGGTTGTCGATGAGCAGTTCTTC. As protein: CAIETGVVDEQFF.